What follows are 14 T cell receptor beta chains derived from one specimen sequenced in a study of T cell repertoires in cytomegalovirus infection. Via MiXCR, TCRdb re-called the reads, giving one row per CDR3 protein. The sample comprises approximately 910,000 distinct CDR3 sequences, 31% of which are singletons, and 10% to 15% rests with the top ten. No antigen has been identified for these receptors. Sequences were derived from cultured CD8+ T cells from PBMCs, sampled from culture after CMV antigen stimulation. These receptors originate from a human donor in good health (CMV status not recorded). Some clones in this sample may be carry-over from other donors' samples.

V gene TRBV4-3 combines with J gene TRBJ2-7; D remains ambiguous. V shed 4 bases and J shed 7 bases, with 23 bases lying between them. Germline V gene lookup returns CDR1 LGHNA and CDR2 YSLEER. This CDR3 contains 16 residues. Here the CDR3 DNA reads TGCGCCAGCAGCCCCCCCGCGGCGGATACCCTAGGGGAGCAGTACTTC. As protein: CASSPPAADTLGEQYF.

This clonotype showed up just a few times. The chain links TRBV10-3 to TRBJ1-1; no reliable D call. The CDR3 has 11 residues. Trimming removed 8 bases from V and 1 base from J, with 5 bases in between. CDR1 is ENHRY, CDR2 SYGVKD, per germline. The CDR3 DNA follows: TGTGCCATCCATTCGAACACTGAAGCTTTCTTT. As protein: CAIHSNTEAFF.

In this sample, this clonotype turned up a few times. J is TRBJ2-7 and V is TRBV7-9; D remains ambiguous. Trimming stripped 1 base from V and 6 bases from J, with 4 bases between. Germline V gene sequence: CDR1 SEHNR, CDR2 FQNEAQ (reference sequence). This CDR3 comprises 11 residues. The CDR3 reads CASSLESEQYF. CDR3 sequence (DNA): TGTGCCAGCAGCTTAGAGTCCGAGCAGTACTTC.

A few counts support this clonotype. The chain is built from TRBV6-5 and TRBJ2-5; TRBD2 aligns across 9 bases. Per the germline V gene, CDR1 is MNHEY and CDR2 is SVGAGI. This CDR3 contains 12 residues. Germline trimming cut 7 bases from V and 5 bases from J; bases unmatched to any gene: 2. The CDR3 DNA follows: TGTGCCAGCACCAGCGGGGGGGAGACCCAGTACTTC. The encoded protein is CASTSGGETQYF.

For this clonotype: One junction end disagrees with the germline gene, perhaps due to a read error. The chain is built from TRBV27 and TRBJ1-5, with 9 bases lining up with TRBD1. Looked up from germline, CDR1 is MNHEY and CDR2 is SMNVEV (reference sequence). The CDR3 sequence is 18 residues long. DNA of the CDR3: TGTGCCGGCAGTCACGCGAGAACAGGGGGCGCTGGCAATCAGCCCCAGCATTTT. Residues: CAGSHARTGGAGNQPQHF.

The gene calls are TRBV6-6 and TRBJ1-6, with TRBD1 matching 7 bases. CDR1 MNHNY and CDR2 SVGAGI come from the germline V gene (reference sequence). V trimming: 2 bases; J trimming: 10 bases; junction bases outside the gene matches: 8. This CDR3 spans 15 amino acids. This chain's CDR3 is CASSYLDRLRSPLHF. The CDR3 nucleotides are TGTGCCAGCAGTTACCTGGACAGGCTCCGCTCACCCCTCCACTTT.

This clonotype has ten or more counts. The rearrangement uses TRBV7-2 and TRBJ2-3, with 15 bases fitting TRBD2. Germline V gene lookup returns CDR1 SGHTA and CDR2 FQGNSA. The CDR3 is 17 amino acids. The V segment lost 5 bases and the J segment 3 bases; nucleotides outside the gene matches: 6. In DNA form, the CDR3 reads TGTGCCAGCAGCGTAGGACTAGCGGGAGGGCCAACAGATACGCAGTATTTT. Amino acid sequence: CASSVGLAGGPTDTQYF.

This clonotype was seen more than once but under ten times. V gene TRBV10-3 combines with J gene TRBJ2-1; 10 nucleotides line up with TRBD1. The CDR3 totals 15 residues. J lost 10 bases, V lost 6 bases, and 12 bases had no gene match. Germline CDR1 reads ENHRY; CDR2 reads SYGVKD. The CDR3 nucleotides are TGTGCCATCAGCATGACAGGGGGCGCCCCTAGGGAGCAGTTCTTC. Translation gives CAISMTGGAPREQFF.

This clonotype was picked up a small number of times. The CDR3 DNA reads TGTGCCAGCCGACAACAGAACACTGAAGCTTTCTTT. Residues: CASRQQNTEAFF. The gene calls are TRBV19 and TRBJ1-1; D is unresolved. The CDR3 totals 12 residues. Per the germline V gene, CDR1 is LNHDA and CDR2 is SQIVND (reference sequence). V lost 9 bases to trimming and J lost 1 base, with 9 bases between them.

This clonotype was observed a handful of times. The chain carries TRBV7-9 and TRBJ2-2; TRBD2 aligns across 8 bases. With V trimmed by 5 bases and J by 0 bases, 11 bases remained unmatched. From germline, CDR1 is SEHNR and CDR2 FQNEAQ (reference sequence). This CDR3 has 18 residues. The CDR3 coding sequence is TGTGCCAGCAGCCCGAAGGTGCTAGCGGGTGCGAACACCGGGGAGCTGTTTTTT. It codes for CASSPKVLAGANTGELFF.

This clonotype was seen a few times. The rearrangement links TRBV7-6 to TRBJ2-1; 9 nucleotides agree with TRBD1. Germline trimming cut 5 bases from V and 7 bases from J; bases unmatched to any gene: 6. The germline gives CDR1 SGHVS, CDR2 FNYEAQ. CDR3 length: 14 amino acids. CDR3 residues: CASSPRTGENEQFF. The CDR3 DNA follows: TGTGCCAGCAGCCCCAGGACAGGGGAAAATGAGCAGTTCTTC.

This clonotype was detected many times. The chain has TRBV7-2 and TRBJ2-3, with TRBD2 as a possible D gene (5 bases). V was trimmed by 4 bases and J by 1 base, leaving 9 bases between them. Germline V lookup: CDR1 SGHTA, CDR2 FQGNSA. This CDR3 region has 14 residues. CDR3 loop: CASSYLEGTDTQYF. The CDR3 region has the DNA TGTGCCAGCAGCTACCTGGAGGGCACAGATACGCAGTATTTT. Using reference TRBV7-2 and TRBJ2-3 for the parts outside the CDR3, the full variable domain is GAGVSQSPSNKVTEKGKDVELRCDPISGHTALYWYRQSLGQGLEFLIYFQGNSAPDKSGLPSDRFSAERTGGSVSTLTIQRTQQEDSAVYLCASSYLEGTDTQYFGPGTRLTVL.

V and J are TRBV7-9 and TRBJ1-2, with D uncertain. CDR3 size: 13 residues. Germline V CDR1 and CDR2: SEHNR, FQNEAQ (reference sequence). V was trimmed by 2 bases and J by 6 bases, leaving 10 bases between them. The chain's CDR3 is CASSLRRQDGYTF. The CDR3, as DNA: TGTGCCAGCAGCTTACGCAGGCAGGATGGCTACACCTTC.

With respect to this clonotype: Here the CDR3 omits its conserved ending phenylalanine or tryptophan, so a read error is the likely source. This chain joins TRBV12-3 or TRBV12-4 and TRBJ2-1, with TRBD2 as a possible D gene (6 bases). CDR3 length: 13 amino acids. V dropped 7 bases and J dropped 6 bases, with 13 bases sitting between them. CDR3: CASTLGTPNEQFS. The CDR3, as DNA: TGTGCCAGCACCTTAGGGACTCCCAATGAGCAGTTCTCC.